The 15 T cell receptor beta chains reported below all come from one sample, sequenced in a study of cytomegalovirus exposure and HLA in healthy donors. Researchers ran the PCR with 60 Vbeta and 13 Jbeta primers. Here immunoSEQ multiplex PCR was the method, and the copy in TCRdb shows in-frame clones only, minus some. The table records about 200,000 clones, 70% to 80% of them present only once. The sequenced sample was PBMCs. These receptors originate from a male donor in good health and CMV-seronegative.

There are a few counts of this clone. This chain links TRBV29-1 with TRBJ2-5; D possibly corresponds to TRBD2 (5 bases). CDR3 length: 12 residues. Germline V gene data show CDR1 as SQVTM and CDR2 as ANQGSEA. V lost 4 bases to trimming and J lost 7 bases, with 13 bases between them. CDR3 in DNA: TGCAGCGTTGGTGTAGCAGAGGGGACCCAGTACTTC. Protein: CSVGVAEGTQYF.

The CDR3 reads CASRGQGPYEQYF. CDR3 nucleotides: TGTGCCAGCCGGGGACAGGGCCCCTACGAGCAGTACTTC. The V and J genes are TRBV2 and TRBJ2-7; 9 nucleotides match TRBD1. The CDR3 is made up of 13 amino acids. Germline CDR1 SNHLY, CDR2 FYNNEI. The J segment lost 2 bases and the V segment lost 8 bases, leaving 4 bases of the junction unmatched.

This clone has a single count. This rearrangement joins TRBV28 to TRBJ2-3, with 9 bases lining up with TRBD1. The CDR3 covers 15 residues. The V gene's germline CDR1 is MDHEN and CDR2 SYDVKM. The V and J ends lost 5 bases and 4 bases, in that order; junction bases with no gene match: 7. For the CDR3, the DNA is TGTGCCAGCAGTCAAATCCGGGACAGGGCAGATACGCAGTATTTT. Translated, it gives CASSQIRDRADTQYF.

CDR3 protein: CASSLESGRTYNEQFF. The CDR3 nucleotides read TGTGCCAGCAGCCTAGAGAGCGGGAGGACTTACAATGAGCAGTTCTTC. The V call is TRBV5-4, the J call TRBJ2-1, with TRBD2 matching 9 bases. With V trimmed by 4 bases and J by 4 bases, 9 bases remained unmatched. In germline, CDR1 is SGHNT, CDR2 YYREEE (reference sequence). CDR3 length: 16 residues.

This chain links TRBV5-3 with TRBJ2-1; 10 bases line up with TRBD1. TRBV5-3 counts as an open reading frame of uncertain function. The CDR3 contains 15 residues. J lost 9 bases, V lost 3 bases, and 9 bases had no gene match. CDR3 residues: CARSSRQGAQGEQFF. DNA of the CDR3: TGTGCCAGAAGCTCAAGACAGGGGGCGCAGGGTGAGCAGTTCTTC.

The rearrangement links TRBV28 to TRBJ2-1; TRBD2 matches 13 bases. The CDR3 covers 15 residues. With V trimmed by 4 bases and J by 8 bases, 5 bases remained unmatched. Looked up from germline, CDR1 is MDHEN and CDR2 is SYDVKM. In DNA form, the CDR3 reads TGTGCCAGCAGTTCAGGACTAGCGGGAGTGCATGAGCAGTTCTTC. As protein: CASSSGLAGVHEQFF. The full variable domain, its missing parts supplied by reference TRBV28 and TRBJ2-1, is DVKVTQSSRYLVKRTGEKVFLECVQDMDHENMFWYRQDPGLGLRLIYFSYDVKMKEKGDIPEGYSVSREKKERFSLILESASTNQTSMYLCASSSGLAGVHEQFFGPGTRLTVL.

In DNA, the CDR3 is TGTGCCAGCTCACCCCCGGGACTAGCGGGAGGAACCCATGAGCAGTTCTTC. Translating gives CASSPPGLAGGTHEQFF. The chain joins TRBV18 to TRBJ2-1, with 15 bases matching TRBD2. Germline V gene data show CDR1 as KGHSH and CDR2 as LQKENI. The CDR3 covers 17 residues. Trimming took 3 bases from V and 8 from J; bases not matched to a gene: 8.

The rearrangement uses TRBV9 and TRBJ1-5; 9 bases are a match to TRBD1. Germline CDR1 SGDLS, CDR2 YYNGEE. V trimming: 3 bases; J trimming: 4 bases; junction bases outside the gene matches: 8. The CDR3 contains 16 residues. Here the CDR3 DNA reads TGTGCCAGCAGCGCGGGAGGAGGGACAGGGAATCAGCCCCAGCATTTT. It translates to CASSAGGGTGNQPQHF.

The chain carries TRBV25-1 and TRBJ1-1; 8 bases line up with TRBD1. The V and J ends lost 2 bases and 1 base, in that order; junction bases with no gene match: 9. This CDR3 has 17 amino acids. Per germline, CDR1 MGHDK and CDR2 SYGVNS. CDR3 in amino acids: CASSEEGRGRRNTEAFF. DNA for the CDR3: TGTGCCAGCAGTGAAGAGGGCAGGGGGCGACGGAACACTGAAGCTTTCTTT.

The CDR3 sequence: CASSLPLEPPTNEQFF. The CDR3 nucleotides are TGTGCCAGCAGCTTGCCACTAGAGCCTCCAACCAATGAGCAGTTCTTC. V usage is TRBV5-4 and J usage is TRBJ2-1; D is perhaps TRBD2 (5 bases). CDR3 size: 16 residues. Between the trimmed V and J ends, which lost 1 base and 6 bases, there was a span of 17 bases. CDR1 SGHNT and CDR2 YYREEE come from the germline V gene (reference sequence).

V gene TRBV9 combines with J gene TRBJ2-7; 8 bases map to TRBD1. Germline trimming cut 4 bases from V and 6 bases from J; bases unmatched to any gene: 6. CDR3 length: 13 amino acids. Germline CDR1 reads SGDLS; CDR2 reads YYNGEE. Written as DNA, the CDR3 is TGTGCCAGCAGCCCCACAGGGGGATTCGAGCAGTACTTC. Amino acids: CASSPTGGFEQYF.

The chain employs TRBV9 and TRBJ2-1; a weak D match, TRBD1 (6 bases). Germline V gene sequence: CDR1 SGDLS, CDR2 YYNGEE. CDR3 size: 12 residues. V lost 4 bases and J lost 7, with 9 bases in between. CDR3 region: CASSWDTNEQFF. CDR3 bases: TGTGCCAGCAGCTGGGACACAAATGAGCAGTTCTTC.

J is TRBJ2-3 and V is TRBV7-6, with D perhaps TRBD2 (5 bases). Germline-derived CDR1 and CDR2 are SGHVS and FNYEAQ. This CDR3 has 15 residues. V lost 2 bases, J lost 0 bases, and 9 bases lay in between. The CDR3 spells CASSLTGRSTDTQYF. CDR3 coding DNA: TGTGCCAGCAGCTTAACGGGGAGAAGCACAGATACGCAGTATTTT.

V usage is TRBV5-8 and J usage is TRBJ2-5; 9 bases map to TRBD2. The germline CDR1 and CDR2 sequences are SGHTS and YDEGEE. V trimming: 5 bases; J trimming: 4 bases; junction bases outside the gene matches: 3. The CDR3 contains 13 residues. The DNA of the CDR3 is TGTGCCAGCAGGGGTAGCGGGAGAGAGACCCAGTACTTC. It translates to CASRGSGRETQYF.

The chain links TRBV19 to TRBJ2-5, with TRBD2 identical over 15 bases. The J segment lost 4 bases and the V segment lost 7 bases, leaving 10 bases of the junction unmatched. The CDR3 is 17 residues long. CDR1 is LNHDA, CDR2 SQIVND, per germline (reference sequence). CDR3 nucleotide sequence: TGTGCCAGTACCTATGGGGGACTAGCGGGAGGAGGAGAGACCCAGTACTTC. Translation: CASTYGGLAGGGETQYF. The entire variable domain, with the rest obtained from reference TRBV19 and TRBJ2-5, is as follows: DGGITQSPKYLFRKEGQNVTLSCEQNLNHDAMYWYRQDPGQGLRLIYYSQIVNDFQKGDIAEGYSVSREKKESFPLTVTSAQKNPTAFYLCASTYGGLAGGGETQYFGPGTRLLVL.